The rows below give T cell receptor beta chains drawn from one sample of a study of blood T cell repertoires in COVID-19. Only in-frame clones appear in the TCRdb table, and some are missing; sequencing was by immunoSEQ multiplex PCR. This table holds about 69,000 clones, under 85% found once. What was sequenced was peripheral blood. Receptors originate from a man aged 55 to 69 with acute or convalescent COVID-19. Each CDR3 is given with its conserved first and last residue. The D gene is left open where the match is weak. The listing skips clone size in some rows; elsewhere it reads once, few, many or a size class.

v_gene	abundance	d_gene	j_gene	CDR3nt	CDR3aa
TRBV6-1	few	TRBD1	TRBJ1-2	TGTGCCAGCAGTGCGAGACAGGGGGCGAGGCACTATGGCTACACCTTC	CASSARQGARHYGYTF
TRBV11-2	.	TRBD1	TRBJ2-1	TGTGCCAGCAGCCTCCGGGACAGGGAGAATGAGCAGTTCTTC	CASSLRDRENEQFF
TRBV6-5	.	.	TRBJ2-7	TGTGCCAGCAGGACGATACGAGGGCAGTACTTC	CASRTIRGQYF
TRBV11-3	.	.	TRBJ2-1	TGTGCCAGCAGCTTAGATACGCAGGATATACGGCAGTTCTTC	CASSLDTQDIRQFF
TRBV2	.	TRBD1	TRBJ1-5	TGTGCCAGCAGTCCCCGGGACAGAGACAATCAGCCCCAGCATTTT	CASSPRDRDNQPQHF
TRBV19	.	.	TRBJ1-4	TGTGCCAGTACCAGGACAACTAATGAAAAACTGTTTTTT	CASTRTTNEKLFF
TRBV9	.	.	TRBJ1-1	TGTGCCAGCAGCGTAGGGGGAGTGAACACTGAAGCTTTCTTT	CASSVGGVNTEAFF
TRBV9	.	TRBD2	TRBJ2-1	TGTGCCAGCAGCTTCAGCGGGGGGGTGGAGCAGTTCTTC	CASSFSGGVEQFF
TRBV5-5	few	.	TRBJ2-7	TGTGCCAGCAGCACAACCGGGACACCATACGAGCAGTACTTC	CASSTTGTPYEQYF
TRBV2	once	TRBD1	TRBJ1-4	TGTGCCAGCAGTGATCAGGGGGCCTATGAAAAACTGTTTTTT	CASSDQGAYEKLFF
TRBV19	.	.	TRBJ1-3	TGTGCCAGTAGTTCAGGGGCGCCAGGAAACACCATATATTTT	CASSSGAPGNTIYF
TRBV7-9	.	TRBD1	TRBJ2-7	TGTGCCAGCAGCCAAGCCCGGGACAGCACCTACGAGCAGTACTTC	CASSQARDSTYEQYF
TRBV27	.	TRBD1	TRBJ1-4	TGTGCCAGCAGTTTAAAAGCGGACAGGGTTGGGGAAAAACTGTTTTTT	CASSLKADRVGEKLFF
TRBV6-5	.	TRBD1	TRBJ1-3	TGTGCCACCGGACAGGGGACTTACTCTGGAAACACCATATATTTT	CATGQGTYSGNTIYF
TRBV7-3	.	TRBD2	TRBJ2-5	TGTGCCAGCAGCTTAACCCACGGGGGGGCCGGTGAGACCCAGTACTTC	CASSLTHGGAGETQYF
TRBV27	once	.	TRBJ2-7	TGTGCCAGCAGTTCCCTCGGCGGGACAGCCTACGAGCAGTACTTC	CASSSLGGTAYEQYF
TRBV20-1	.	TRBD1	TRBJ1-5	TGCAGTGCTAGTCCCCGGACAGGGGGCCCCCAGCCCCAGCATTTT	CSASPRTGGPQPQHF
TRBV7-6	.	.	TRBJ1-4	TGTGCCAGCAGCTTAGCTCCGGACAGAAATGAAAAACTGTTTTTT	CASSLAPDRNEKLFF
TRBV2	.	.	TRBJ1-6	TGTGCCAGCAAGGGGCAGGTGATAAATTCACCCCTCCACTTT	CASKGQVINSPLHF
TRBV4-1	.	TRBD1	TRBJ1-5	TGCGCCAGCAGCCAAGAGCCCCGGGCAGGGGGTAATCAGCCCCAGCATTTT	CASSQEPRAGGNQPQHF
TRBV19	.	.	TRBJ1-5	TGTGCCAGTAGTATAGAAGAAACCCTGCGGAATCAGCCCCAGCATTTT	CASSIEETLRNQPQHF
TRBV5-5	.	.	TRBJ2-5	TGTGCCAGCAGCTTGGGGGGAGCCCAGTACTTC	CASSLGGAQYF
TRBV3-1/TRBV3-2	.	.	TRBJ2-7	TGTGCCAGCAGCCAAGATCTGCGTTTCGAGCAGTACTTC	CASSQDLRFEQYF
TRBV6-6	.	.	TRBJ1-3	TGTGCCAGCAGCGCCGGACAGTCTGGAAACACCATATATTTT	CASSAGQSGNTIYF
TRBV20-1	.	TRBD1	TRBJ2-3	TGCAGTGCAAGTTCCGGGACAGGGACAGATACGCAGTATTTT	CSASSGTGTDTQYF
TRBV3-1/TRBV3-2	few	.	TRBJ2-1	TGTGCCAGCAGCCCTGGGACTGGCGCCTACAATGAGCAGTTCTTC	CASSPGTGAYNEQFF
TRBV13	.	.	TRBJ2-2	TGTGCCAGCAGCTACTCCGGGACACCAAACACCGGGGAGCTGTTTTTT	CASSYSGTPNTGELFF
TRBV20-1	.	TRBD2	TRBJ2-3	TGCAGTGCTAGTACTAGCGGGGGTGGTACGCAGTATTTT	CSASTSGGGTQYF
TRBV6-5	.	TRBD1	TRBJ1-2	TGTGCCAGCAGGCCAGGACAGGGGAATTACTATGGCTACACCTTC	CASRPGQGNYYGYTF
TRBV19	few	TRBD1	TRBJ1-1	TGTGCCAGCACGGACAGGGTGAACACTGAAGCTTTCTTT	CASTDRVNTEAFF
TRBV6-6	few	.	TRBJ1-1	TGTGCCAGCACCTCGACACGGCGGGCCACTGAAGCTTTCTTT	CASTSTRRATEAFF
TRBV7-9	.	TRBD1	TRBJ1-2	TGTGCCAGCGCCGGACAGGGTGTCTCTGGCTACACCTTC	CASAGQGVSGYTF
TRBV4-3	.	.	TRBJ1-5	TGCGCCAGCAGCCGGGACACCGACAATCAGCCCCAGCATTTT	CASSRDTDNQPQHF
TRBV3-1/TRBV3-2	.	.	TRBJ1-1	TGTGCCAGCAGAACAGGGTTGACTGAAGCTTTCTTT	CASRTGLTEAFF
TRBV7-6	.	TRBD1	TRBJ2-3	TGTGCCAGCAGCCGGGACAGAATCACAGATACGCAGTATTTT	CASSRDRITDTQYF
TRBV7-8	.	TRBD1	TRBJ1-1	TGTGCCAGCAGCCTCTTGGGGACAGCGAACACTGAAGCTTTCTTT	CASSLLGTANTEAFF
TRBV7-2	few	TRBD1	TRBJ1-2	TGTGCCAGCAGCTTAGCAGGGGGCACACTGGGTGGCTACACCTTC	CASSLAGGTLGGYTF
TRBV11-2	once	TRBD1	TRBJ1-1	TGTGCCAGCAGCCAGGACAGGGGGTACACTGAAGCTTTCTTT	CASSQDRGYTEAFF
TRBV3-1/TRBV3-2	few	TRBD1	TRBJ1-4	TGTGCCAGCAGCCTAGACAGGGGGACTAATGAAAAACTGTTTTTT	CASSLDRGTNEKLFF
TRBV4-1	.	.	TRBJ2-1	TGCGCCAGCAGCCAATCCCACTCGGACAATGAGCAGTTCTTC	CASSQSHSDNEQFF
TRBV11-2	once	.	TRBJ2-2	TGTGCCAGCAGCTCCAGGTTCACCGGGGAGCTGTTTTTT	CASSSRFTGELFF
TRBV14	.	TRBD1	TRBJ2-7	TGTGCCAGCAGCCCACGACAGGGAGACTACGAGCAGTACTTC	CASSPRQGDYEQYF
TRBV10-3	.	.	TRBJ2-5	TGTGCCATCAGTGAGGGCAGACCCGGGGAGACCCAGTACTTC	CAISEGRPGETQYF
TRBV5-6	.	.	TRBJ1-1	TGTGCCAGCAGCTTCCTACAGGGCATTAGTACTGAAGCTTTCTTT	CASSFLQGISTEAFF